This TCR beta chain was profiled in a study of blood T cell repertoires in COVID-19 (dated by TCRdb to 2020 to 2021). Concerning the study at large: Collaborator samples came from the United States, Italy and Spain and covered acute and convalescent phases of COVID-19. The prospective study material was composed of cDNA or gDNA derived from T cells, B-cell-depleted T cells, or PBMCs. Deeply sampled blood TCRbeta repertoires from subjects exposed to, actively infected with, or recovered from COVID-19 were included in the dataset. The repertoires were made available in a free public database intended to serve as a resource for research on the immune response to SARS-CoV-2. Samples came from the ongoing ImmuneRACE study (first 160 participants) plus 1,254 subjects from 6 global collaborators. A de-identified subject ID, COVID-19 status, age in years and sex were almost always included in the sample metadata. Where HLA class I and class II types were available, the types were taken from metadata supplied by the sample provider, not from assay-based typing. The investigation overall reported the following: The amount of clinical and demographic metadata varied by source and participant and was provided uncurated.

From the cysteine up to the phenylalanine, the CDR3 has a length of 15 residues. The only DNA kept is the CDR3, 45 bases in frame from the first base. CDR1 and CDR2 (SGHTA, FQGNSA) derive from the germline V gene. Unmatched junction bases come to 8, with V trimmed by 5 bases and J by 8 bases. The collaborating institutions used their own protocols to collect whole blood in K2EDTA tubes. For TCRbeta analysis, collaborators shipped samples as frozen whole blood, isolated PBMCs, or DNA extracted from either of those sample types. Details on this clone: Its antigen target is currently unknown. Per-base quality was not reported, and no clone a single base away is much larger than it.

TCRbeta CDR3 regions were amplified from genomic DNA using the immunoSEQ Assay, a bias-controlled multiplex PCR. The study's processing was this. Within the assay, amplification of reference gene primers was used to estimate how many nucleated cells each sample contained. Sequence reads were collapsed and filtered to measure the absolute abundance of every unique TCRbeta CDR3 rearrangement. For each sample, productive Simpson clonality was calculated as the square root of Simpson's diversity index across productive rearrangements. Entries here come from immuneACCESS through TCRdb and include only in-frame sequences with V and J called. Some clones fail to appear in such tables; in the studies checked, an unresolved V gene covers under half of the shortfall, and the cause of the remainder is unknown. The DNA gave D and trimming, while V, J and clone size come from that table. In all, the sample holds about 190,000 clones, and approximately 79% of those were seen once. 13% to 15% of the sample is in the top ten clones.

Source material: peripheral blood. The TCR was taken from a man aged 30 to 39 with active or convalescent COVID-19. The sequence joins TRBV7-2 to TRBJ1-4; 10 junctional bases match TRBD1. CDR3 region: CASSARQGAGEKLFF. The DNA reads TGTGCCAGCAGCGCTCGACAGGGGGCGGGGGAAAAACTGTTTTTT.